One T cell receptor (beta chain) is described in this entry. The antigen it recognizes is unknown. Qualities for individual bases were not recorded, and no much larger clone is one base off. The library was generated by the immunoSEQ multiplex PCR assay. For the multiplex PCR, a mixture combining 60 forward primers for TCR Vbeta segments and 13 reverse primers for TCR Jbeta segments was used. Amplification of the CDR3 region of rearranged TCR beta genes was performed with a multiplex PCR assay on genomic DNA. Amplified TCR beta libraries were sequenced as 87-base-pair reads on the Illumina HiSeq System. As for the authors' bioinformatics: A later analysis tallied 75 million to 95 million unique TCR beta chains across the approximately 670 repertoires, and some 10 million of those chains were shared by two or more donors. Raw reads were error-corrected and collapsed into unique sequences by a nearest-neighbor algorithm in which closely related sequences were merged to remove PCR and sequencing errors. Alignment of CDR3 sequences to IMGT reference sequences was used to assign V, D and J gene segments. For a sequence to be retained, at least a six-nucleotide match to both a V gene segment and a J gene segment was required. Rearrangements were classified as productive when the CDR3 lacked stop codons and remained in frame with V and J, and all other rearrangements were classified as non-productive. CDR3 was defined by IMGT convention, running from the second conserved V-encoded cysteine to the conserved J-encoded phenylalanine. The earlier analysis of 500 to 650 of the donors excluded any sequence lacking an unambiguous match to a single V gene segment. An earlier analysis of 500 to 600 of the donors classified V segments as functional when productive rearrangements were above 56.7% and as segregating when the standard deviation between donors was above 5%. A statistical classification framework was built for diagnosing cytomegalovirus status from the catalog of TCR beta chain sequences. In a later analysis, V and J genes were assigned by comparing TCR nucleotide sequences against IMGT/GENE-DB human TR gene sequences. A later analysis assigned CDR3 sequences and most-parsimonious VDJ recombination scenarios with the TCRdist pipeline. A later analysis defined each TCR beta chain by its CDR3 amino acid sequence plus V-gene family, and excluded reads lacking a unique V-gene family. To address suspected cross-contamination and a sequencing artifact, a later analysis removed roughly 640 highly shared, low-generation-probability nucleotide sequences. In a later analysis, a clonal expansion index for each public chain was calculated from normalized within-repertoire ranks of inferred template counts. Generation probabilities in a later analysis came from a VDJ recombination model fitted to out-of-frame rearrangements, and those results were checked against IGoR. In a later analysis, hypergeometric tests were used to score TCR-TCR, TCR-HLA and TCR-CMV co-occurrence, with a repertoire-size bias correction applied to TCR pairs. False discovery rates were estimated in a later analysis by permuting HLA or CMV assignments 20 times. In a later analysis, co-occurring TCRs were grouped with DBSCAN, and TCRdist sequence similarity was added when clustering was performed within HLA-allele-positive subsets. Co-occurrence clustering excluded repertoires with fewer than 30,000 or more than 120,000 public chains, plus five with anomalous nucleotide sharing. TCRdb's version of the immuneACCESS table is confined to in-frame rearrangements and falls short of the full clone set. An unresolved V gene accounts for under half of the shortfall where checked; the remainder is of unknown origin. The V and J calls and clone size are taken from that table; D and trimming were inferred from the DNA. This sample holds about 180,000 clones; roughly 78% were observed only once. The ten largest make up around 0.74% of the sample.

V is reduced by 7 bases and J by 6 bases, leaving a spacing of 19 bases between them. Including cysteine and phenylalanine, the CDR3 has 14 amino acids. Solely the CDR3 DNA is kept, with 42 bases framed from the first base. CDR1 and CDR2 are read off the germline V gene as SQVTM and ANQGSEA. The sample originates from a study of cytomegalovirus exposure and HLA in healthy donors (dated 2017 in TCRdb). About the study as a whole: According to an earlier analysis of a few hundred of the donors, 150 million to 200 million T cells yielded roughly 110 million unique TCR beta sequences and less than 300 Gb of sequence data. An early release that covered fewer than 750 HLA-typed donors contained about 300 gigabases of sequencing data and some 87 million unique TCR sequences. Typing coverage varied by locus: about 620-630 donors for A, B, C, DRB1 and DQB1; approximately 500 for DQA1; some 610 for DPA1; 450 to 480 for DPB1. All discovery cohort repertoires had been generated using a single sequencing platform. The study aimed to test whether cataloging public T cell receptors could reveal signatures of past pathogen exposure. The genetic ancestry cluster associated with self-reported Caucasian donors included 80% to 90% of the 398 genotyped donors. Rather than drawing on any new phenotypic data, the later analysis identified candidate immune exposures from TCR beta sequences and the way those sequences occurred across donors. Class I and class II HLA loci were covered by the typing at four-digit resolution. Across around 400 genotyped donors of the cohort, an average of roughly 230,000 unique TCR beta nucleotide sequences per donor were sequenced, and approximately 17% of those sequences were non-productive. To study patterns of TCR occurrence, a later analysis re-analyzed previously published TCR beta repertoires from 550 to 800 donors and added high-resolution HLA genotyping. Along with the roughly 710-subject first cohort, a separate validation cohort of over a hundred different subjects was used. Four or five DR-DQ haplotypes were handled as single units for association and clustering, since linkage in the cohort was strong. An earlier analysis of approximately 640 of the donors applied high-throughput TCR beta sequencing to assess whether each TCR beta V gene segment acted as functional or pseudogenic. Genome-wide SNP genotypes for about 55% of the roughly 670 donors were used in a later genetic analysis, which treated that subset as a discovery cohort. Using immunosequencing, the study profiled T cell repertoires from about 650 subjects and related those repertoires to cytomegalovirus serostatus. High-throughput TCR immunosequencing, statistical association of individual TCRs with disease status, and machine learning were combined to predict cytomegalovirus infection status. Donor age, sex, ethnicity and CMV serostatus were compiled alongside the repertoire data. Broad study findings and their caveats: Only TCR beta chains were sequenced in this cohort, and the absence of alpha or paired-chain data limited detectable features. Compared with the 666-donor mean, donors in an Asian-associated ancestry cluster had fewer N-insertions in productive TCRs, according to a later genetic analysis. Across donors, most TCR sequences were observed very rarely, whereas some public TCRs were present in many individuals. Broadly in line with IMGT annotations, most TCR beta V segments showed up in productive rearrangements about 87% or about 30% of the time in an earlier analysis of some 590 of the donors. Correlated functional status among segregating V segments might reflect linkage disequilibrium, but an unknown experimental factor could not be ruled out. Cytomegalovirus status was reported to be diagnosed by the classifier with high specificity and sensitivity in both the original and validation cohorts. Most CMV-associated TCR beta chains appeared to be HLA-restricted in a later analysis, and the HLA associations seemed to be driven largely by CMV exposure. CMV serostatus was the only immune exposure information available for the cohort. Sequencing depth was assumed to be roughly uniform across donors in the presence/absence analyses, though that assumption may not hold. A further reported finding was that TCR beta sequences accurately predicted the HLA-A and HLA-B alleles for most subjects in the first cohort. Because counts were too low, about 15 rarely observed V segments, including chromosome 9 orphons, were left out of the earlier analysis of several hundred of the donors. According to a later analysis, TCR association rates differed among HLA loci, with DRB1 alleles showing the most associated TCRs and HLA-C alleles showing the fewest. The study gave a list of 150 to 200 TCR beta chains associated with cytomegalovirus. Three of the identified cytomegalovirus-associated TCR beta chains were confirmed in vitro to be specific for cytomegalovirus antigens. An association between a missense DCLRE1C variant and V-gene and J-gene trimming of TCR beta chains was found in a later genetic analysis and replicated in an independent cohort. Some IMGT-functional V segments, including TRBV6-2 and TRBV6-3, could not be told apart with the 87-base-pair reads, so those segments were excluded. In a later analysis, HLA-associated TCR beta chains showed more clonal expansion and lower generation probabilities than non-associated chains that were equally common. The authors suggested that the approach could potentially be generalized to other disease states and immunological phenotypes. A cluster of highly shared sequence variants was judged likely to be a technical artifact of the sequencing pipeline. In a later analysis, several top co-occurrence clusters were reported to appear linked to parvovirus B19, influenza, CMV and Epstein-Barr virus. Because some donors lacked HLA typing at each locus, the association tests relied only on the typed subset. At a false discovery rate of 0.05, a later analysis linked about 17,000 TCR beta sequences to specific HLA alleles. When HLA alleles, especially DR and DQ, strongly co-occurred, TCR associations were difficult to assign to individual alleles.

The cohort was made up of several hundred healthy bone marrow donors. At the time of sampling, every cohort member was nominally healthy, though immune exposures that went unrecorded were likely present. The donor tested CMV seronegative and was one of the 352 seronegative cohort members. A peripheral blood sample was provided by each donor, and peripheral blood mononuclear cells were used for TCR beta sequencing. The Qiagen DNeasy Blood Extraction Kit was used to extract genomic DNA from the blood cell samples. The chain joins TRBV29-1 to TRBJ2-1; a tentative D match to TRBD2 spans 6 bases. The sample was PBMCs. This receptor was obtained from a woman aged 40 to 49 in good health and CMV-seronegative. For the CDR3, the sequence is CSAPGAGSVNEQFF. Here is the DNA: TGCAGCGCCCCCGGGGCGGGGTCGGTCAATGAGCAGTTCTTC.